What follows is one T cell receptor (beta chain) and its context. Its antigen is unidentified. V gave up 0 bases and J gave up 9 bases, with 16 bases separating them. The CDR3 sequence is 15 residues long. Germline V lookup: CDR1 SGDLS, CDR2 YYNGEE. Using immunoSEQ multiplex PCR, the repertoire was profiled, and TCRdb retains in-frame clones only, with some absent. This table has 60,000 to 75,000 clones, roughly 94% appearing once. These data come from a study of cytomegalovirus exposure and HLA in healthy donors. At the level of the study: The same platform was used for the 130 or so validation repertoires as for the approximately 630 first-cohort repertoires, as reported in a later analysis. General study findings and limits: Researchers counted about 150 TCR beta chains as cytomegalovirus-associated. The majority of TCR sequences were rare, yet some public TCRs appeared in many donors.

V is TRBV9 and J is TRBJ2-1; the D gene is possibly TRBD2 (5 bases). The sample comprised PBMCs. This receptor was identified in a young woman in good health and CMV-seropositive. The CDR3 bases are TGTGCCAGCAGCGTAGAGGTGAACCCAGCGGCTGAGCAGTTCTTC. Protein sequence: CASSVEVNPAAEQFF.